The 21 T cell receptor beta chains listed next were all sequenced from one sample in a study of Ad26.COV2.S vaccination and SARS-CoV-2 variants. The treatment was: 15 to 20 received Ad26.COV2.S at low or high dose, single or two shots; 5 received placebo; per-sample allocation not given. The samples were gathered on day 63 after the first injection of vaccine or placebo. Repertoires were generated with immunoSEQ multiplex PCR, while TCRdb's copy carries only in-frame clones and drops some. The table lists roughly 380,000 clones, approximately 87% of them singletons, with about 3.5% in the top ten. Sequencing used peripheral blood, obtained in a trial of Ad26.COV2.S vaccine versus placebo. The receptors were gathered from a person between 18 and 60 years old who received the Ad26.COV2.S COVID-19 vaccine or a placebo.

This chain uses TRBV9 with TRBJ2-3; the match to TRBD2 covers 9 bases. Germline assignment: CDR1 SGDLS and CDR2 YYNGEE. The CDR3 is 19 residues long. The V gene end was trimmed by 2 bases and the J gene end by 3 bases; junction bases not matched to a gene: 16. DNA of the CDR3: TGTGCCAGCAGCGTTAATAATAGCGGGGGCGCCAGGTTGACAGATACGCAGTATTTT. Its protein is CASSVNNSGGARLTDTQYF.

The chain has TRBV15 and TRBJ2-5; D not resolved. Trimming left V 1 base short and J 5 bases short, with 14 bases between. Germline CDR1 is LNHNV and CDR2 is YYDKDF (reference sequence). CDR3 length: 15 amino acids. CDR3 in amino acids: CATSRAEGSAETQYF. The CDR3, as DNA: TGTGCCACCAGCAGAGCGGAAGGGTCTGCGGAGACCCAGTACTTC.

The genes are TRBV5-1 and TRBJ1-2, with 9 bases fitting TRBD1. The V segment lost 0 bases and the J segment 2 bases; nucleotides outside the gene matches: 8. This CDR3 has 17 residues. Germline lookup yields CDR1 SGHRS and CDR2 YFSETQ. Here the CDR3 DNA reads TGCGCCAGCAGCTTGGGAGGGACAGGGCAGCCCAACTATGGCTACACCTTC. Translated: CASSLGGTGQPNYGYTF.

A note on this clone: The sample contains more than one DNA sequence encoding this CDR3. The chain recombines TRBV6-5 with TRBJ1-1; D perhaps matches TRBD1 (5 bases). The germline gives CDR1 MNHEY, CDR2 SVGAGI. Trimming removed 0 bases from V and 5 bases from J, with 7 bases in between. The length of the CDR3 is 13 residues. The chain's CDR3 is CASSYSRGTEAFF. The DNA of the CDR3 is TGTGCCAGCAGTTACTCAAGGGGAACTGAAGCTTTCTTT.

The chain couples TRBV2 to TRBJ2-1; D remains ambiguous. Trimming shortened V by 1 base and J by 11 bases, and 12 bases separated the two germline ends. CDR1 is SNHLY, CDR2 FYNNEI, per germline. The CDR3 covers 13 residues. The DNA of the CDR3 is TGTGCCAGCAGTGAAGAGGTCTCGTCCCAGCAGTTCTTC. Translated: CASSEEVSSQQFF.

This rearrangement joins TRBV7-2 to TRBJ2-3; TRBD2 matches at 11 bases. The germline gives CDR1 SGHTA, CDR2 FQGNSA. CDR3 length equals 18 residues. Losses at the gene ends were 1 base for V and 2 bases for J; bases not matched to a gene: 8. In DNA form, the CDR3 reads TGTGCCAGCAGCTTAGTCCTAGCGGGGGGCGGGTCCACAGATACGCAGTATTTT. Translation: CASSLVLAGGGSTDTQYF.

This chain connects TRBV4-1 to TRBJ2-3, with D perhaps TRBD1 (6 bases). The V end lost 1 base, the J end lost 6 bases, and 14 bases lay between the germline ends. The CDR3 is made up of 15 amino acids. Germline CDR1 MGHRA, CDR2 YSYEKL. CDR3 sequence reads: CASSQVTGRSDTQYF. CDR3 coding DNA: TGCGCCAGCAGCCAAGTAACAGGGAGATCGGATACGCAGTATTTT.

The chain links TRBV7-7 to TRBJ2-5; 10 bases match TRBD2. J was trimmed by 9 bases and V by 5 bases; bases with no gene match: 15. CDR1 and CDR2 from the germline V gene are SSHAT and FNYEAQ (reference sequence). The CDR3 length is 16 residues. For the CDR3, the DNA is TGTGCCAGCAGCCGTGAACCGGGACTAGCGTTAGTGTCCCAGTACTTC. Protein sequence: CASSREPGLALVSQYF.

CDR3 sequence (DNA): TGCGCCAGCAGCCAAGACGGGGCGACAGCTGAAGCTTTCTTT. It encodes CASSQDGATAEAFF. The chain is built from TRBV4-1 and TRBJ1-1; a weak D match, TRBD1 (5 bases). V lost 0 bases and J lost 6, with 11 bases in between. Germline V gene lookup returns CDR1 MGHRA and CDR2 YSYEKL. CDR3 length: 14 amino acids.

This chain uses TRBV9 with TRBJ1-4; tentatively, D is TRBD1 (5 bases). The germline V gene has CDR1 SGDLS and CDR2 YYNGEE. The CDR3 extends over 16 amino acids. The V gene lost 2 bases and the J gene lost 7 bases, with 18 bases spanning the gap. The CDR3 loop reads CASSVDPARDGEKLFF. In DNA, the CDR3 is TGTGCCAGCAGCGTTGACCCGGCCAGGGACGGTGAAAAACTGTTTTTT.

This clone showed up just a few times. The rearrangement joins TRBV6-2 or TRBV6-3 to TRBJ1-5; D is unresolved. This CDR3 has 14 amino acids. Per germline, CDR1 MNHEY and CDR2 SVGEGT. Trimming removed 2 bases at V and 6 bases at J, with 11 bases between. In DNA form, the CDR3 reads TGTGCCAGCAGTTACCGAGTTGGCGGTCAGCCCCAGCATTTT. It specifies CASSYRVGGQPQHF.

This chain uses TRBV19 with TRBJ2-1; perhaps D is TRBD1 or TRBD2 (5 bases each). The germline gives CDR1 LNHDA, CDR2 SQIVND (reference sequence). The CDR3 runs 16 residues. Trimming removed 1 base from V and 0 bases from J, with 10 bases in between. The CDR3 region is CASSIAGGSSYNEQFF. For the CDR3, the DNA is TGTGCCAGTAGTATAGCTGGGGGAAGCTCCTACAATGAGCAGTTCTTC. Together with reference TRBV19 and TRBJ2-1, the CDR3 gives the full variable domain: DGGITQSPKYLFRKEGQNVTLSCEQNLNHDAMYWYRQDPGQGLRLIYYSQIVNDFQKGDIAEGYSVSREKKESFPLTVTSAQKNPTAFYLCASSIAGGSSYNEQFFGPGTRLTVL.

This chain links TRBV5-1 with TRBJ1-4; TRBD1 matches 11 bases. Trimming took 4 bases from V and 8 from J; bases not matched to a gene: 10. The CDR3 is 16 residues long. Germline V gene sequence: CDR1 SGHRS, CDR2 YFSETQ. Here the CDR3 reads CASSPAGQGAWEKLFF. In DNA form, the CDR3 reads TGCGCCAGCAGCCCGGCCGGACAGGGGGCATGGGAAAAACTGTTTTTT.

This chain uses TRBV19 with TRBJ1-1; 10 positions agree with TRBD1. After removal of 7 bases from V and 3 bases from J, the junction contained 2 bases not matched to a gene. From germline, CDR1 is LNHDA and CDR2 SQIVND (reference sequence). This CDR3 region has 13 residues. CDR3 residues: CASMTGGDTEAFF. DNA for the CDR3: TGTGCCAGTATGACAGGGGGCGACACTGAAGCTTTCTTT.

The chain combines TRBV28 with TRBJ1-2, with D possibly TRBD1 on 5 matching bases. The germline V gene has CDR1 MDHEN and CDR2 SYDVKM. V lost 6 bases and J 8 bases, leaving 22 bases between the germline ends. This CDR3 comprises 15 residues. The CDR3 region has the DNA TGTGCCAGCAGCTTTAGGAACAGGTACTTGGTCGGCTACACCTTC. This gives the protein CASSFRNRYLVGYTF.

The V call is TRBV6-1, the J call TRBJ2-3, with 8 positions matching TRBD1. The CDR3 spans 16 residues. Germline lookup yields CDR1 MNHNS and CDR2 SASEGT. V lost 4 bases to trimming and J lost 6 bases; unmatched junction nucleotides: 12. The CDR3 sequence: CASSVRTGGGLDTQYF. CDR3 sequence (DNA): TGTGCCAGCAGTGTCCGAACAGGGGGTGGTTTGGATACGCAGTATTTT.

The genes are TRBV4-1 and TRBJ1-4, with TRBD1 as a possible D gene (5 bases). V gave up 0 bases and J gave up 4 bases, with 21 bases separating them. The germline V gene has CDR1 MGHRA and CDR2 YSYEKL. The CDR3 runs to 19 residues. The CDR3 here is CASSQDSAGSRSINEKLFF. CDR3 DNA sequence: TGCGCCAGCAGCCAAGATTCGGCAGGGTCCCGAAGTATTAATGAAAAACTGTTTTTT.

The chain is built from TRBV7-9 and TRBJ1-1; D is uncertain. The CDR3 is 12 amino acids. Germline V lookup: CDR1 SEHNR, CDR2 FQNEAQ (reference sequence). Trimming removed 3 bases from V and 1 base from J, with 3 bases in between. The CDR3 spells CASSFGNTEAFF. In DNA form, the CDR3 reads TGTGCCAGCAGCTTTGGGAACACTGAAGCTTTCTTT.

The chain joins TRBV9 to TRBJ1-5; D is unresolved. Trimming pared 2 bases from V and 0 bases from J, leaving 12 bases between. In germline, CDR1 is SGDLS, CDR2 YYNGEE. This CDR3 contains 16 residues. For the CDR3, the DNA is TGTGCCAGCAGCGTCCCAAGAAACTATAGCAATCAGCCCCAGCATTTT. The encoded protein is CASSVPRNYSNQPQHF.

The rearrangement uses TRBV28 and TRBJ1-1, with D perhaps matching TRBD1 (5 bases). Germline lookup yields CDR1 MDHEN and CDR2 SYDVKM. Trimming removed 2 bases at V and 8 bases at J, with 15 bases between. The CDR3 extends over 14 amino acids. The CDR3 region is CASSLLSRVGEAFF. The CDR3 DNA reads as TGTGCCAGCAGTTTACTGAGCAGGGTGGGAGAAGCTTTCTTT. Full variable domain (outside the CDR3, taken from reference TRBV28 and TRBJ1-1): DVKVTQSSRYLVKRTGEKVFLECVQDMDHENMFWYRQDPGLGLRLIYFSYDVKMKEKGDIPEGYSVSREKKERFSLILESASTNQTSMYLCASSLLSRVGEAFFGQGTRLTVV.

The chain carries TRBV30 and TRBJ2-7; a weak D match, TRBD1 (5 bases). CDR3 length equals 13 residues. V dropped 0 bases and J dropped 9 bases, with 15 bases sitting between them. CDR1 is GTSNPN, CDR2 SVGIG, per germline (reference sequence). The CDR3 DNA follows: TGTGCCTGGAGTGTACACCCCCCCCAGGGGCAGTACTTC. Encoded protein: CAWSVHPPQGQYF.